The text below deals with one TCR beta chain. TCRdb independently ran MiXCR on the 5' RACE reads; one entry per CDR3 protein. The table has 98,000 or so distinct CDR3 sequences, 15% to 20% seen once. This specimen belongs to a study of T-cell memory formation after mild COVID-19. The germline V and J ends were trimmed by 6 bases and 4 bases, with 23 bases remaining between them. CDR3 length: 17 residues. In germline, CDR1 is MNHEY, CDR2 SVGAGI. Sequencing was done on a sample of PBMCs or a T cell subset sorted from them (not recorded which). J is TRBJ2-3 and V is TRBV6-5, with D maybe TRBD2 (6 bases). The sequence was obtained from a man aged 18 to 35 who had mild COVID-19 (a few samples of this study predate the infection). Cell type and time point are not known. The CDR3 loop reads CASSPKPTGLRSDTQYF. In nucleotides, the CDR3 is TGTGCCAGCAGCCCTAAACCCACGGGACTTAGATCAGATACGCAGTATTTT.